The subject of this entry is one T cell receptor beta chain. The antigen is not known. The time point is: before natalizumab initiation. Synthetic inline TR CDR3 controls covering all V-J pairings were spiked into each PCR. The assay was immunoSEQ multiplex PCR, and TCRdb's table has in-frame clones only and misses some. The sample yields fewer than 35,000 clones, 70% to 90% seen once. These data belong to a study of multiple sclerosis patients with progressive multifocal leukoencephalopathy. Study-wide findings and caveats: It is unclear whether the findings reflect JC virus infection or general immunocompromise.

This sequence was found in a human donor with multiple sclerosis. Sequenced material: PBMCs.

CDR3 DNA: TGTGCCAGCAGCTCCCGGGACAGGGTTTGGGTCGAGCAGTACTTC. Translating gives CASSSRDRVWVEQYF. The V gene is TRBV5-6, the J gene TRBJ2-5; 9 nucleotides match TRBD1. TRBJ2-7 matches the DNA end more closely, so the J call is doubtful. This CDR3 contains 15 residues. In germline, CDR1 is SGHDT, CDR2 YYEEEE.